The entry below gives a single T cell receptor (beta chain) sequence along with its context. Libraries were prepared by immunoSEQ multiplex PCR; TCRdb keeps only in-frame clonotypes and omits some of them. The table records some 200,000 clones, around nine tenths of them present only once. The data were taken from a study of blood T cell repertoires in COVID-19. Trimming removed 3 bases at V and 4 bases at J, with 12 bases between. This CDR3 has 14 amino acids. CDR1 and CDR2 from the germline V gene are ENHRY and SYGVKD. The V and J genes are TRBV10-3 and TRBJ1-1; D gene ambiguous. Sequencing input: peripheral blood. The source of this sequence is a woman aged 18-29 years who had recovered from COVID-19. The CDR3 loop is CAISDRAALTEAFF. Here the CDR3 DNA reads TGTGCCATCAGTGATAGAGCGGCCCTCACTGAAGCTTTCTTT.